Below, 16 T cell receptor beta chains from the same sample are listed, as sequenced in a study of control samples from healthy donors and cancer patients. This table comes from immunoSEQ multiplex PCR, and its TCRdb copy is limited to in-frame clones, with some not included. This sample has about 160,000 clones, with about 95% found just once. Sequencing was performed on PBMCs. The receptor source for this set is a man aged 60-69 years with colorectal cancer.

A word on this clone: Other nucleotide sequences from this sample produce the same CDR3. The chain couples TRBV5-1 to TRBJ1-4; 7 bases line up with TRBD1. V gave up 0 bases and J gave up 7 bases; unmatched junction bases: 0. CDR1 SGHRS and CDR2 YFSETQ come from the germline V gene. This CDR3 is 13 amino acids long. The DNA of the CDR3 is TGCGCCAGCAGCTTGGGGACAGGTGAAAAACTGTTTTTT. Protein: CASSLGTGEKLFF.

This chain connects TRBV6-5 to TRBJ2-3; 9 bases match TRBD2. The V segment lost 8 bases and the J segment 1 base; nucleotides outside the gene matches: 7. This CDR3 is built from 15 residues. Germline lookup yields CDR1 MNHEY and CDR2 SVGAGI. CDR3 DNA sequence: TGTGCCAGCGGGGCGGGGGGGTTCCGCACAGATACGCAGTATTTT. Its protein product is CASGAGGFRTDTQYF.

This chain joins TRBV10-1 and TRBJ2-5; D is possibly TRBD1 (6 bases). Germline lookup yields CDR1 WNHNN and CDR2 SYGVQD (reference sequence). This CDR3 contains 13 residues. V lost 6 bases and J lost 2, with 10 bases in between. CDR3 DNA sequence: TGCGCCAGCAGCTCGGGGACACAAGAGACCCAGTACTTC. Protein sequence: CASSSGTQETQYF.

The CDR3 nucleotides are TGTGCCAGCAGCCCTGGGGGCGGCTCTAGCACAGATACGCAGTATTTT. This codes for CASSPGGGSSTDTQYF. The V call is TRBV11-2, the J call TRBJ2-3, with TRBD1 as a possible D gene (6 bases). Trimming took off 5 bases at V and 0 bases at J, with 15 bases between the two ends. Germline loops: CDR1 SGHAT, CDR2 FQNNGV. CDR3 length: 16 residues.

The CDR3: CASSADRETQYF. CDR3 nucleotide sequence: TGTGCCAGCAGCGCAGACCGAGAGACCCAGTACTTC. The V gene is TRBV7-2, the J gene TRBJ2-5; no clear D gene. CDR1 and CDR2 (germline): SGHTA, FQGNSA. Trimming removed 5 bases at V and 4 bases at J, with 8 bases between. The length of the CDR3 is 12 residues. Using reference TRBV7-2 and TRBJ2-5 for the parts outside the CDR3, the full variable domain is GAGVSQSPSNKVTEKGKDVELRCDPISGHTALYWYRQSLGQGLEFLIYFQGNSAPDKSGLPSDRFSAERTGGSVSTLTIQRTQQEDSAVYLCASSADRETQYFGPGTRLLVL.

J is TRBJ2-6 and V is TRBV18; weak D call: TRBD1 (6 bases). CDR1 and CDR2 (germline): KGHSH, LQKENI. V was trimmed by 0 bases and J by 0 bases, leaving 12 bases between them. The CDR3 sequence is 18 residues long. The CDR3 spells CASSPPGTPGSGANVLTF. DNA for the CDR3: TGTGCCAGCTCACCACCCGGGACACCAGGCTCTGGGGCCAACGTCCTGACTTTC.

In its sample, this clone was seen once. The V and J genes are TRBV19 and TRBJ2-4; D remains ambiguous. CDR1 and CDR2 (germline): LNHDA, SQIVND (reference sequence). The CDR3 sequence is 15 residues long. Deletions cut 2 bases from V and 3 bases from J, with 11 bases between. CDR3: CASSIREGVKNIQYF. CDR3 nucleotides: TGTGCCAGTAGTATAAGGGAAGGAGTCAAAAACATTCAGTACTTC.

The chain combines TRBV4-3 with TRBJ2-7, with 8 bases fitting TRBD2. From germline, CDR1 is LGHNA and CDR2 YSLEER. V trimming: 0 bases; J trimming: 7 bases; junction bases outside the gene matches: 8. The CDR3 is 15 residues long. This chain's CDR3 is CASSQDSGGPSEQYF. In DNA, the CDR3 is TGCGCCAGCAGCCAAGATTCGGGGGGGCCGTCGGAGCAGTACTTC.

This sequence joins TRBV2 and TRBJ2-3, with D maybe TRBD2 (5 bases). CDR3 length: 12 amino acids. V was shortened by 6 bases and J by 4 bases, with 8 bases between the two germline ends. Germline lookup yields CDR1 SNHLY and CDR2 FYNNEI. The CDR3 is CASRGGSDTQYF. The CDR3 coding sequence is TGTGCCAGCAGGGGCGGGTCAGATACGCAGTATTTT.

This chain uses TRBV11-2 with TRBJ1-2, with 7 positions matching TRBD1. V lost 4 bases and J lost 4; bases outside the gene matches: 9. Germline lookup yields CDR1 SGHAT and CDR2 FQNNGV. This CDR3 is 15 amino acids long. CDR3 amino acids: CASSSDRRRSYGYTF. The CDR3 nucleotides read TGTGCCAGCAGCTCGGACAGGCGCAGAAGCTATGGCTACACCTTC.

This sequence joins TRBV24-1 and TRBJ2-3; tentatively, D is TRBD1 or TRBD2 (7 bases each). Germline CDR1 reads KGHDR; CDR2 reads SFDVKD. The CDR3 has 15 residues. Between the trimmed V and J ends, which lost 7 bases and 1 base, there was a span of 14 bases. In DNA form, the CDR3 reads TGTGCCACCAGGGACCAGGGGGGGGGCACAGATACGCAGTATTTT. This translates into CATRDQGGGTDTQYF.

The J gene is TRBJ1-2, the V gene TRBV6-5, with 7 bases aligning to TRBD1. This CDR3 has 15 amino acids. The V gene's germline CDR1 is MNHEY and CDR2 SVGAGI. Trimming cost V 7 bases and J 8 bases; bases outside gene matches: 16. The chain's CDR3 is CASTLNLAGGSGYTF. The CDR3 nucleotides are TGTGCCAGCACCTTGAACCTAGCAGGGGGGTCCGGCTACACCTTC.

V gene TRBV29-1 combines with J gene TRBJ1-1; D is possibly TRBD1 (6 bases). Trimming shortened V by 6 bases and J by 8 bases, and 16 bases separated the two germline ends. CDR3 length: 12 residues. The germline CDR1 and CDR2 sequences are SQVTM and ANQGSEA. The CDR3 spells CSVGTPSLEAFF. CDR3 coding DNA: TGCAGCGTGGGGACACCTAGCTTAGAAGCTTTCTTT.

CDR3 nucleotides: TGTGCCAGCAGCGTTAGCGGGGGGGCGGAGAATGAGCAGTTCTTC. It is translated as CASSVSGGAENEQFF. The chain links TRBV9 to TRBJ2-1; 11 bases align to TRBD2. The CDR3 extends over 15 amino acids. Germline V gene data show CDR1 as SGDLS and CDR2 as YYNGEE. Unmatched junction bases numbered 5, after V lost 2 bases and J lost 7 bases.

The V and J genes are TRBV30 and TRBJ1-5; 8 positions match TRBD1. Unmatched junction bases numbered 15, after V lost 3 bases and J lost 2 bases. The CDR3 has 18 amino acids. From germline, CDR1 is GTSNPN and CDR2 SVGIG (reference sequence). CDR3 nucleotides: TGTGCCTGGAGCTCAGGACAGGGAAGGATAGGAGGCAATCAGCCCCAGCATTTT. This gives the protein CAWSSGQGRIGGNQPQHF.

The genes are TRBV19 and TRBJ1-4; tentatively, D is TRBD1 (5 bases). This CDR3 spans 15 amino acids. CDR1 and CDR2 (germline): LNHDA, SQIVND (reference sequence). Deletions cut 5 bases from V and 0 bases from J, with 10 bases between. The CDR3 protein is CASSGRVATNEKLFF. The CDR3 bases are TGTGCCAGTAGTGGCAGGGTGGCAACTAATGAAAAACTGTTTTTT.